This TCR beta chain appears in the sequencing data of a study of graft-versus-host responses after intestinal transplantation. Study information: Every one of the recipients received anti-thymocyte globulin induction and afterwards took tacrolimus and steroids for 3 to 4 years.

This clone was seen a single time. What it binds is unknown. Repertoires were generated with immunoSEQ multiplex PCR, while TCRdb's copy carries only in-frame clones and drops some. The sample holds about 57,000 clones; about 90% are singletons and the top ten take approximately 1.5%. General study results and limits: Some GvH clones appeared in ileal mucosa or blood before recipient bone marrow.

Trimming at V came to 5 bases and at J to 5 bases, leaving 7 bases not matched to a gene. Germline-derived CDR1 and CDR2 are MDHEN and SYDVKM. The CDR3 consists of 14 residues. Source: PBMCs, taken 26 days after transplant. The V and J genes are TRBV28 and TRBJ2-7, with 9 bases aligning to TRBD1. The TCR sequence derives from a human patient who received an intestinal transplant, so some T cells may come from the graft donor. The CDR3 DNA follows: TGTGCCAGCAGTAAACAGGGGGCAAGTGACGAGCAGTACTTC. Translated: CASSKQGASDEQYF.